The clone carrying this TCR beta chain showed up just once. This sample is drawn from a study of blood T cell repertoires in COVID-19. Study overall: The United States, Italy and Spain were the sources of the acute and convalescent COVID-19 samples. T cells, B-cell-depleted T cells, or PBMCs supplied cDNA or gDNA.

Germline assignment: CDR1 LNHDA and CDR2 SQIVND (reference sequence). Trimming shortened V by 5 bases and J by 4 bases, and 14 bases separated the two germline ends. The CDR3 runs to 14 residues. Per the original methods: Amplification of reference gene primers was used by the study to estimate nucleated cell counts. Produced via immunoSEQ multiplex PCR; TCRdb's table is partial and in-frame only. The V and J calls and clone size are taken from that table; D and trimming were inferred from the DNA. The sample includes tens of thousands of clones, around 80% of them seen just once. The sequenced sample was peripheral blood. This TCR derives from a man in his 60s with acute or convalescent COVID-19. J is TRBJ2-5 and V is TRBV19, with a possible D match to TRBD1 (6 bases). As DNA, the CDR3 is TGTGCCAGTAGTTCGGGACAACTCGTAGAGACCCAGTACTTC. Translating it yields CASSSGQLVETQYF.